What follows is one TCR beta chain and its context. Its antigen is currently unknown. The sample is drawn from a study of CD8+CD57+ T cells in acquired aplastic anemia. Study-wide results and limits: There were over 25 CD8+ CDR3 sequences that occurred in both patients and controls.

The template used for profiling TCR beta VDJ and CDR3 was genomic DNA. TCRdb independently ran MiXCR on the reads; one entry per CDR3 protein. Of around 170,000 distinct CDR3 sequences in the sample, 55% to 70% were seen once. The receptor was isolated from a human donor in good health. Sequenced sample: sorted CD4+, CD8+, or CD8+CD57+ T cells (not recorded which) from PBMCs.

The CDR3 protein is CATSDGTIYEQYF. The CDR3 nucleotides read TGTGCCACCAGTGATGGCACCATCTACGAGCAGTACTTC. The chain combines TRBV24-1 with TRBJ2-7; D unresolved. The CDR3 runs to 13 residues. V was shortened by 3 bases and J by 3 bases, with 8 bases between the two germline ends. Per germline, CDR1 KGHDR and CDR2 SFDVKD.